This T cell receptor (beta chain) was identified in a study of graft-versus-host responses after intestinal transplantation. Study in general: The recipients all started with anti-thymocyte globulin induction and then took tacrolimus and steroids for 3 to 4 years.

This CDR3 has 14 residues. CDR1 SEHNR and CDR2 FQNEAQ come from the germline V gene (reference sequence). Trimming took off 5 bases at V and 5 bases at J, with 13 bases between the two ends. Measured with immunoSEQ multiplex PCR; TCRdb has only the in-frame clones, and not every one. The sample consists of approximately 8,800 clones, around 74% of them appearing once. Tissue processing of the graft released intraepithelial and lamina propria lymphocytes from it. The source is a human patient who received an intestinal transplant, so some T cells may come from the graft donor. Sequencing used ileum tissue, obtained around 490 days after intestinal transplant. The V and J genes are TRBV7-9 and TRBJ2-1; D is perhaps TRBD1 (6 bases). CDR3 amino acids: CASSEDSGNNEQFF. The CDR3 DNA is TGTGCCAGCAGCGAGGACAGTGGGAACAATGAGCAGTTCTTC.